This T cell receptor beta chain was recovered during a study of T cells after yellow fever vaccination. Study details: Those fractions that held only low numbers of cells were prepared using the SMART-Seq v4 Ultra Low Input RNA kit.

There are many counts of this clonotype. Its antigen is still unknown. General observations from the study: At less than 97% for CD4 and about 87% for CD8, most primary-vaccination clones showed up again after the booster. Contaminating bulk clonotypes could be abundant in FACS-sorted repertoires.

Conversion of TCR transcripts into cDNA relied on 5'RACE template switching, which added a universal primer site and UMIs. TCRdb recomputed calls from the 5' RACE reads with MiXCR, one row per CDR3 protein. The sample has over 110,000 distinct CDR3 sequences, 7.7% seen once. The starting material was CD4+ T cells sorted from PBMCs, obtained 5 days after the yellow fever booster vaccination. The clonotype was recovered from a man aged 30 to 39 who received the YFV17D yellow fever vaccine.

CDR3 protein: CASSLQGRDEKLFF. CDR3 sequence (DNA): TGCGCCAGCAGCTTGCAGGGGCGGGATGAAAAACTGTTTTTT. This sequence joins TRBV5-1 and TRBJ1-4; tentatively, D is TRBD1 (6 bases). V dropped 1 base and J dropped 6 bases, with 10 bases sitting between them. Germline V gene data show CDR1 as SGHRS and CDR2 as YFSETQ. The CDR3 has 14 residues.